This T cell receptor (beta chain) was identified during a study of low-dose radiotherapy and immunotherapy resistance in tumors. Across the whole study: Patients received cyclophosphamide 200 mg/m2 intravenously every two weeks, the day before radiation-immunotherapy.

This clonotype was observed at least ten times. TRAV- and TRBV-specific primers primed first-strand cDNA, covering alpha and beta chains. The TCRs were subjected to amplification over 20 PCR cycles employing a constant-region primer in conjunction with a V-primer adapter. TCRdb analysed the reads with MiXCR anew, one entry per CDR3 protein. This repertoire shows more than 45,000 distinct CDR3 sequences, under 30% found once; its top ten account for around 5.7%. Time point of the sample: before trial treatment. Sequenced material: PBMCs, taken before treatment. The TCR originated in a male donor with prostate cancer.

CDR3 sequence reads: CSALGGRTVDEQFF. The CDR3 DNA follows: TGCAGCGCCCTGGGAGGGAGGACTGTTGATGAGCAGTTCTTC. This rearrangement joins TRBV29-1 to TRBJ2-1, with TRBD2 matching over 7 bases. CDR1 is SQVTM and CDR2 is ANQGSEA in the germline V gene. CDR3 length equals 14 residues. The trim removed 7 bases at V and 8 bases at J, leaving 14 bases unmatched.